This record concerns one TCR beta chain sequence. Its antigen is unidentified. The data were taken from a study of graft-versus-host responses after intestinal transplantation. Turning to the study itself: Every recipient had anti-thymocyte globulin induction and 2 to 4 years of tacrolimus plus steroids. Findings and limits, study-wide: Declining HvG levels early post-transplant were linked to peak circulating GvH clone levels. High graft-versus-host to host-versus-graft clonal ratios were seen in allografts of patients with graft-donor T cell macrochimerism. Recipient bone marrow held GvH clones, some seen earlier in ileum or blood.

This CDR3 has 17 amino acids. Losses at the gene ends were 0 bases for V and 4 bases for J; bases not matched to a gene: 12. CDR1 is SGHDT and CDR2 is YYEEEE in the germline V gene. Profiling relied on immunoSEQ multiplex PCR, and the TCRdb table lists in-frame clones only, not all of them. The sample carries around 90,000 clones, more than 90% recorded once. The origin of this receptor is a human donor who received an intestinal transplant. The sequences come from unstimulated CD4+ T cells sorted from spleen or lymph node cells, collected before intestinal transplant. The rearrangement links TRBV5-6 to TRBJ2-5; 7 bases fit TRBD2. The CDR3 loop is CASSLGRSPGRGETQYF. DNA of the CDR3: TGTGCCAGCAGCTTGGGCCGATCCCCAGGGAGGGGAGAGACCCAGTACTTC.